The rows below give T cell receptor beta chains drawn from one sample of a study of identical twins. TCRdb re-derived calls from the 5' RACE reads in MiXCR, one entry per CDR3 protein. Among about 890,000 distinct CDR3 sequences listed, about 12% were seen once. These data also featured in a second study, about yellow fever vaccine responses in identical twins.

The material sequenced was PBMCs. These receptors were obtained from a young woman in good health. Both conserved end residues are part of each CDR3. Fields, in order: D gene, V gene, J gene, clone size, CDR3 DNA, CDR3 protein. A D gene is named only where the DNA matches it firmly. Clone size is not always given. Where it is, it says once, few, many or a class for expanded clones.

TRBD1,TRBV5-1,TRBJ2-5,few,TGCGCCACCTCAACAGGGGGGTCTGGAGAGACCCAGTACTTC,CATSTGGSGETQYF
NA,TRBV7-6,TRBJ2-5,once,TGTGCCAGCAGCCCCAGGAGGAGCGCCCAAGAGACCCAGTACTTC,CASSPRRSAQETQYF
TRBD2,TRBV11-2,TRBJ2-1,once,TGTGCCAGCAGCTCCCTAGCGGGGCAGAACTACAATGAGCAGTTCTTC,CASSSLAGQNYNEQFF
NA,TRBV4-1,TRBJ1-2,few,TGCGCCAGCAGCCAAGATCTCGGCAGGGTCGGGGGCTACACCTTC,CASSQDLGRVGGYTF
TRBD2,TRBV29-1,TRBJ2-3,medium-sized,TGCAGCGTTGAGGCGGGAGTGGGTGGTACGCAGTATTTT,CSVEAGVGGTQYF
NA,TRBV2,TRBJ1-2,NA,TGTGCCAGCAGGCCTCATGGAAACTATGGCTACACCTTC,CASRPHGNYGYTF
NA,TRBV20-1,TRBJ1-1,NA,TGCAGTTTGGGGGAGGGCGGGAACACTGAAGCTTTCTTT,CSLGEGGNTEAFF
TRBD1,TRBV2,TRBJ1-5,few,TGTGCCAGCAGGAGTCAGGGGGCTTTCGGCAATCAGCCCCAGCATTTT,CASRSQGAFGNQPQHF
NA,TRBV20-1,TRBJ2-7,few,TGCAGTGCTAGACTGGGACTGCCTACATCCTACGAGCAGTACTTC,CSARLGLPTSYEQYF
NA,TRBV10-3,TRBJ1-2,few,TGTGCCGGCCGGACCGCTAACTATGGCTACACCTTC,CAGRTANYGYTF
NA,TRBV2,TRBJ1-2,NA,TGTGCCAGCAGTGAGAATACATATGGCTACACCTTC,CASSENTYGYTF
NA,TRBV6-6,TRBJ1-4,many,TGTGCCAGCAGTCAGGGTCGGGGAAAACTGTTTTTT,CASSQGRGKLFF
TRBD1,TRBV7-9,TRBJ1-1,few,TGTGCCAGCAGCCCCGACAGGGCAGGGTTTTTTAGTACTGAAGCTTTCTTT,CASSPDRAGFFSTEAFF
NA,TRBV20-1,TRBJ1-1,NA,TGCAGTGCTAGAAGGGGAGAAGCTTTCTTT,CSARRGEAFF
NA,TRBV20-1,TRBJ2-3,once,TGCAGTGCGCCCGGTCGCGGCAGGATTAAGGATACGCAGTATTTT,CSAPGRGRIKDTQYF
NA,TRBV7-2,TRBJ2-2,NA,TGTGCCAGCAGCTTAGCCGCAAGGGGCGGGGAGCTGTTTTTT,CASSLAARGGELFF
TRBD2,TRBV5-1,TRBJ2-5,NA,TGCGCCAGCAGCTTGACTAGCGGGGGGAGAGAGACCCAGTACTTC,CASSLTSGGRETQYF
TRBD2,TRBV10-3,TRBJ2-5,few,TGTGCCATCAGTGACAGGCCAGCGGGGGGGACAGAGACCCAGTACTTC,CAISDRPAGGTETQYF
NA,TRBV28,TRBJ2-7,NA,TGTGCCAGCCTCGGGGGTGTAGCCGAGCAGTACTTC,CASLGGVAEQYF
NA,TRBV6-5,TRBJ2-1,once,TGTGCCAGCGGGAACGGTGAGCAGTTCTTC,CASGNGEQFF
TRBD2,TRBV5-1,TRBJ2-1,many,TGTGCCAGCAGCTTAGCTGGGACTAGCGGGAATGAGCAGTTCTTC,CASSLAGTSGNEQFF
TRBD2,TRBV2,TRBJ2-7,NA,TGTGCCAGCAGCGGGGGCGGGGGGTCGGTCGAGCAGTACTTC,CASSGGGGSVEQYF
TRBD1,TRBV20-1,TRBJ1-1,few,TGCAGTGCCACCGGGACAGGGAACACTGAAGCTTTCTTT,CSATGTGNTEAFF
TRBD2,TRBV20-1,TRBJ2-3,few,TGCAGTGCTAGAGAGCATAGCGGGGCTAGCACAGATACGCAGTATTTT,CSAREHSGASTDTQYF
TRBD1,TRBV20-1,TRBJ2-7,NA,TGCAGTGCTAGGGGACTGGACAGGGGCCACTACGAGCAGTACTTC,CSARGLDRGHYEQYF
NA,TRBV9,TRBJ1-2,few,TGTGCCAGCAGCGCAAACAGGGAAGGCTACACCTTC,CASSANREGYTF
TRBD2,TRBV6-4,TRBJ2-3,many,TGTGCCAGCAGTAGCGGGAGAGGGACAGATACGCAGTATTTT,CASSSGRGTDTQYF
NA,TRBV12-3/TRBV12-4,TRBJ1-1,many,TGTGCCAGCAACCGCCAGAGGAACACTGAAGCTTTCTTT,CASNRQRNTEAFF
NA,TRBV4-2,TRBJ1-2,many,TGTGCCAGCAGCCAAGATCGGAGCTATGGCTACACCTTC,CASSQDRSYGYTF
NA,TRBV27,TRBJ2-5,few,TGTGCCAGCAGTTTATTTTCAGGGGAGAGGGAGACCCAGTACTTC,CASSLFSGERETQYF
TRBD1,TRBV5-1,TRBJ1-1,many,TGCGCCAGCAGCTCCGTGGGGACAGGTCGGACGAACACTGAAGCTTTCTTT,CASSSVGTGRTNTEAFF
TRBD1,TRBV12-3/TRBV12-4,TRBJ1-4,NA,TGTGCCAGCAGTTTAGTTTGGACAGGGGCGGAAAAACTGTTTTTT,CASSLVWTGAEKLFF
TRBD1,TRBV29-1,TRBJ2-7,many,TGCAGCGTTGGAAGGACAGGGACCTACGAGCAGTACTTC,CSVGRTGTYEQYF
NA,TRBV6-4,TRBJ2-2,many,TGTGCCAGCGGCTCGGGGGACACCGGGGAGCTGTTTTTT,CASGSGDTGELFF
TRBD2,TRBV10-3,TRBJ2-7,few,TGTGCCAGGAAGACTAGCGGGAAGACCTACGAGCAGTACTTC,CARKTSGKTYEQYF
TRBD1,TRBV5-1,TRBJ1-1,many,TGCGCCAGCAGCTCGGGACAGGGAGTAAAGAACACTGAAGCTTTCTTT,CASSSGQGVKNTEAFF